Described below is a single T cell receptor beta chain sequence and its context. The antigen remains unidentified. Assay used: immunoSEQ multiplex PCR; TCRdb lists only in-frame clones, some missing. The table shows tens of thousands of clones, with over 75% occurring only once. This sample is part of a study of a mutant IDH1 vaccine in newly diagnosed glioma. Germline V CDR1 and CDR2: MNHNY, SVGAGI (reference sequence). V dropped 8 bases and J dropped 2; count of bases not matched to a gene: 5. The length of the CDR3 is 15 residues. Time point denoted: week 23, last vaccination. Topical imiquimod was applied with each vaccine dose, which held 300 ug of mutant IDH1 20-mer peptide.

The clonotype was recovered from a man aged 18 to 30 with glioma. The chain has TRBV6-6 and TRBJ2-5; 13 bases map to TRBD2. The sample here was PBMCs, taken from a glioma patient whose treatment included an IDH1 peptide vaccine. In nucleotides, the CDR3 is TGTGCCAGCCAACTGGGACTAGCGGGACAAGAGACCCAGTACTTC. This sequence encodes CASQLGLAGQETQYF.